This TCR beta chain was recovered during a study of long-term antiretroviral therapy in people with HIV. Study-level results: CDR3 length ranges were narrower in HIV repertoires than in controls. Clones with expansion before ART led the repertoire at all time points.

Remarks on this clone: No antigen is known for it.

The CDR3 covers 19 residues. Germline CDR1 reads SGDLS; CDR2 reads YYNGEE. V lost 2 bases and J lost 8, with 31 bases in between. This was the immunoSEQ v3.0 assay at survey level. Profiling relied on immunoSEQ multiplex PCR, and the TCRdb table lists in-frame clones only, not all of them. The sample shows about 23,000 clones, over 75% of them seen only once. Researchers secured at least one pre-ART and at least two post-ART PBMC samples from each donor. Clinicians in the United States treated all participants with HIV. The source material was unsorted PBMCs, sampled 0.3 years after starting antiretroviral therapy. The V and J genes are TRBV9 and TRBJ1-2; D may be TRBD1 (5 bases). The TCR comes from a man aged 50-59 years with HIV. CDR3 sequence (DNA): TGTGCCAGCAGCGTTGGGGATGGGGCAATCACTGCCTCTGACCAAGGCTACACCTTC. This sequence encodes CASSVGDGAITASDQGYTF.